This entry lists 8 T cell receptor beta chains sequenced from one sample in a study of metastatic and nonmetastatic thyroid tumors. There were no patients who had received any treatment before thyroid surgery. MiXCR was used by TCRdb to re-call the PCR reads. This sample yields under 25,000 clones, of which roughly a quarter are seen a single time; 6% to 7% belongs to the top ten. The sequencing input was blood. Receptor source: a female donor with papillary thyroid cancer or a benign thyroid nodule (not recorded which). Some clones in this sample may be carry-over from other donors' samples.

The V gene is TRBV6-5, the J gene TRBJ1-1; the D is unclear. V dropped 3 bases and J dropped 1 base, with 6 bases sitting between them. Germline CDR1 and CDR2: MNHEY and SVGAGI. This CDR3 region has 13 residues. CDR3 DNA: TGTGCCAGCAGTTATCACAAGAACACTGAAGCTTTCTTT. Protein product: CASSYHKNTEAFF.

This clone was recorded many times. The chain has TRBV5-5 and TRBJ1-1; weak D call: TRBD1 (6 bases). Germline V gene lookup returns CDR1 SGHKS and CDR2 YYEKEE (reference sequence). V lost 3 bases and J lost 4, with 16 bases in between. There are 15 residues in the CDR3. CDR3 DNA: TGTGCCAGCAGCTGGATGACAGGAGTTATCACTGAAGCTTTCTTT. Protein sequence: CASSWMTGVITEAFF. Full variable domain (missing parts from reference TRBV5-5 and TRBJ1-1): DAGVTQSPTHLIKTRGQQVTLRCSPISGHKSVSWYQQVLGQGPQFIFQYYEKEERGRGNFPDRFSARQFPNYSSELNVNALLLGDSALYLCASSWMTGVITEAFFGQGTRLTVV.

This clone appeared many times. The chain has TRBV29-1 and TRBJ2-5; 7 bases are a match to TRBD2. CDR3 length equals 12 residues. J lost 3 bases, V lost 6 bases, and 4 bases had no gene match. The germline gives CDR1 SQVTM, CDR2 ANQGSEA. The CDR3: CSVGEGKETQYF. CDR3 sequence (DNA): TGCAGCGTGGGGGAGGGGAAAGAGACCCAGTACTTC.

The chain has TRBV12-3 or TRBV12-4 and TRBJ2-7, with D unresolved. Trimming cost V 3 bases and J 1 base, with 7 bases left between them. The CDR3 consists of 13 residues. This CDR3 is CASSLAESYEQYF. CDR3 bases: TGTGCCAGCAGTTTGGCCGAGTCCTACGAGCAGTACTTC.

This clone was seen many times. The genes are TRBV11-1 and TRBJ2-3; perhaps TRBD2 as D (5 bases). CDR3 size: 18 residues. Germline V CDR1 and CDR2: SGHAT, FQDESV (reference sequence). V was pared by 5 bases and J by 1 base, with 22 bases between. CDR3 amino acids: CASSGGVLLGRGTDTQYF. The CDR3 DNA reads as TGTGCCAGCAGCGGTGGGGTACTACTAGGGCGCGGCACAGATACGCAGTATTTT.

This clone was found a few times. The rearrangement links TRBV12-3 or TRBV12-4 to TRBJ2-2; D ambiguous. Trimming removed 2 bases at V and 1 base at J, with 5 bases between. This CDR3 spans 14 amino acids. CDR3 DNA: TGTGCCAGCAGTTTACGGCAGAACACCGGGGAGCTGTTTTTT. Its translation: CASSLRQNTGELFF.

The V and J genes are TRBV9 and TRBJ2-7, with 8 bases that match TRBD1. The CDR3 is 15 amino acids. V gave up 3 bases and J gave up 0 bases; unmatched junction bases: 5. Germline CDR1 is SGDLS and CDR2 is YYNGEE. The chain's CDR3 is CASSGNTGGSYEQYF. The CDR3 coding sequence is TGTGCCAGCAGCGGAAACACAGGGGGCTCCTACGAGCAGTACTTC. The full variable domain, in which reference TRBV9 and TRBJ2-7 provide the parts outside the CDR3, is DSGVTQTPKHLITATGQRVTLRCSPRSGDLSVYWYQQSLDQGLQFLIQYYNGEERAKGNILERFSAQQFPDLHSELNLSSLELGDSALYFCASSGNTGGSYEQYFGPGTRLTVT.

This clone was detected ten times or more. This chain uses TRBV11-2 with TRBJ2-7, with 12 bases lining up with TRBD2. The V gene end was trimmed by 0 bases and the J gene end by 7 bases; junction bases not matched to a gene: 13. The V gene's germline CDR1 is SGHAT and CDR2 FQNNGV. The CDR3 is 18 residues long. The CDR3 here is CASSLDPPTSGRGGEQYF. As DNA, the CDR3 is TGTGCCAGCAGCTTAGACCCTCCGACTAGCGGGAGAGGCGGGGAGCAGTACTTC.